This is a list of T cell receptor beta chains from one sample in a study of blood T cell repertoires in COVID-19. Here immunoSEQ multiplex PCR was the method, and the copy in TCRdb shows in-frame clones only, minus some. The sample includes roughly 140,000 clones, 80% to 90% of them seen just once. What was sequenced was peripheral blood. These receptor sequences come from a woman in her 70s with acute or convalescent COVID-19. The conserved cysteine and the conserved F or W are not part of the CDR3 here.

j_call v_call cdr3_aa
TRBJ2-1 TRBV27 ASSLGLAGGNEQF
TRBJ1-3 TRBV13 ASRRQTSSGNTIY
TRBJ2-3 TRBV7-8 ASSQSGPSTDTQY
TRBJ1-5 TRBV6-1 ASSEYDRPSVGKH
TRBJ2-1 TRBV5-6 ASSPDSSNPFDEQF
TRBJ2-1 TRBV6-5 ASSYAQRPAYNEQF
TRBJ1-6 TRBV3-1/TRBV3-2 ASSPPRQGYNSPLH
TRBJ1-5 TRBV15 ATSRDSGTGGNQPQH
TRBJ1-1 TRBV18 ASSNGQGEAF
TRBJ2-3 TRBV7-2 ASSLVDRHTDTQY
TRBJ1-6 TRBV5-8 ASSRSGGADSPLH
TRBJ2-3 TRBV11-2 ASSLGHTDTQY
TRBJ2-1 TRBV5-5 ASSPGVGDEQF
TRBJ1-5 TRBV3-1/TRBV3-2 ASSQYPGESNQPQH
TRBJ1-5 TRBV6-5 ATRGQGAVNQPQH
TRBJ1-1 TRBV28 ASSLVNMNTEAF
TRBJ2-7 TRBV28 ATTEGGRGHEQY
TRBJ2-1 TRBV2 ASSPTRDRVQF
TRBJ1-2 TRBV30 AWTGELSPNYGYT
TRBJ1-2 TRBV6-5 ASSTGARYGYT
TRBJ2-1 TRBV6-5 ASSYSGQGGEQF
TRBJ1-3 TRBV11-2 ASSFVPGGGNTIY
TRBJ1-5 TRBV10-3 ASWTGQVWQPQH
TRBJ2-5 TRBV2 ASSDSVFSGGEQETQY
TRBJ1-2 TRBV9 ASSVGPGNYGYT
TRBJ1-5 TRBV9 ASSVGQGNQPQH
TRBJ1-1 TRBV3-1/TRBV3-2 ASSPRWNTEAF
TRBJ1-2 TRBV4-2 ASSQDGQGAYGYT
TRBJ1-2 TRBV3-1/TRBV3-2 ASSRLPGTGSRPNYGYT
TRBJ2-1 TRBV6-6 ASSYPGVRF
TRBJ2-2 TRBV10-3 AISERQGPGELF
TRBJ2-3 TRBV28 ASSLESGGTGGTDTQY
TRBJ2-1 TRBV27 ASSLERGAPIYNEQF
TRBJ2-2 TRBV7-8 ASSLALAGELF
TRBJ2-1 TRBV5-1 ASSLVASSSSYNEQF
TRBJ2-7 TRBV9 ASSVTGQGWEQY
TRBJ2-5 TRBV7-9 ASSKRGAQETQY
TRBJ1-3 TRBV4-1 ASSQDRGRGNTIY
TRBJ2-2 TRBV13 ASSFNSGEAGELF
TRBJ1-4 TRBV2 ASSPTGRYEKLF
TRBJ1-2 TRBV2 ASRVPGQNYGYT
TRBJ1-2 TRBV7-9 ASSSPYYLSDNYGYT
TRBJ1-6 TRBV27 ASNPQGTYNSPLH
TRBJ2-7 TRBV4-3 ASSRGTGDYEQY
TRBJ2-4 TRBV14 ASSQAYGQSVTLAKNIQY
TRBJ2-1 TRBV5-1 ASSLGDRESGEQF
TRBJ1-2 TRBV4-1 ASSPVGTGKGYT